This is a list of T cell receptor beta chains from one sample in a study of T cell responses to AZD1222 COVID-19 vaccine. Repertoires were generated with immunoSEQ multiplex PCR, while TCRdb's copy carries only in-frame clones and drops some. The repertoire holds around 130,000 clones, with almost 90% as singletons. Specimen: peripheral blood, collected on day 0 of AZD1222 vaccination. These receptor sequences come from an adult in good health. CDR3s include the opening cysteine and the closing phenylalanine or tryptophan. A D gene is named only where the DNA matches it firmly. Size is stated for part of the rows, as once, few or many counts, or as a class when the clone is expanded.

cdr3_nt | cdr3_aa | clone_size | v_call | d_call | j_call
TGTGCCAGCAGCCAAGCCTGGCGGGGACTCACAGATACGCAGTATTTT | CASSQAWRGLTDTQYF | . | TRBV3-1/TRBV3-2 | . | TRBJ2-3
TGTGCCAGCAGCTTGGACACAGGGTGGTCCTACGAGCAGTACTTC | CASSLDTGWSYEQYF | . | TRBV7-2 | . | TRBJ2-7
TGTGCCAGCAGTTTACAGGGGTCCTACAATGAGCAGTTCTTC | CASSLQGSYNEQFF | . | TRBV28 | . | TRBJ2-1
TGTGCCAGCAGCTTGTTCGGCAAGACGAACACCGGGGAGCTGTTTTTT | CASSLFGKTNTGELFF | . | TRBV11-2 | . | TRBJ2-2
TGTGCCAGCAGCGTCGGCCAGCGGGCAAACCAAGAGACCCAGTACTTC | CASSVGQRANQETQYF | . | TRBV9 | . | TRBJ2-5
TGTGCCAGCAGCCTAGGGACAGGGGCTTCCGAGCAGTACTTC | CASSLGTGASEQYF | . | TRBV7-8 | TRBD1 | TRBJ2-7
TGTGCCAGCAGCTTACGGCGGGCCAGGGCGCAGACTGAAGCTTTCTTT | CASSLRRARAQTEAFF | few | TRBV7-2 | . | TRBJ1-1
TGTGCCAGCAGCTTAGCACACAGCGCTGGCTACACCTTC | CASSLAHSAGYTF | . | TRBV11-2 | . | TRBJ1-2
TGTGCCAGCAGTGGGGACTCCTACAATGAGCAGTTCTTC | CASSGDSYNEQFF | . | TRBV2 | . | TRBJ2-1
TGCGCCAGCAGCCAACCACACGAAAAACTGTTTTTT | CASSQPHEKLFF | . | TRBV4-1 | . | TRBJ1-4
TGTGCCAGCAGTCCTCCGGACAGGGGGCGTAGCGAGCAGTACTTC | CASSPPDRGRSEQYF | . | TRBV28 | TRBD1 | TRBJ2-7
TGTGCCTGGAGTGTATTCGGGACAGGGAGAAATTCACCCCTCCACTTT | CAWSVFGTGRNSPLHF | . | TRBV30 | TRBD1 | TRBJ1-6
TGTGCCAGCAGTTTATGGGAGGGGACAGGGCGTAGGCTGGGTATGTTCTATGGCTACACCTTC | CASSLWEGTGRRLGMFYGYTF | . | TRBV27 | TRBD1 | TRBJ1-2
TGTGCCTGGAACAGGGGGACAGGGAAGGAGCAGTACTTC | CAWNRGTGKEQYF | . | TRBV30 | TRBD1 | TRBJ2-7
TGTGCCAGCACTCGACTAGCGGGCGACAATGAGCAGTTCTTC | CASTRLAGDNEQFF | . | TRBV6-4 | TRBD2 | TRBJ2-1
TGTGCCTGGACCTTCGATGGGCGCCGTGGTGGCTACACCTTC | CAWTFDGRRGGYTF | . | TRBV30 | . | TRBJ1-2
TGTGCCAGCAGCCAGCGAGGGCAGGGGCAGCCCCAGCATTTT | CASSQRGQGQPQHF | . | TRBV3-1/TRBV3-2 | . | TRBJ1-5
TGTGCCATCAGTGACTCGGGCCTATCATATGGCTACACCTTC | CAISDSGLSYGYTF | . | TRBV10-3 | . | TRBJ1-2
TGTGCCAGCAGTCACCCCGGAACGGAGCAGTTCTTC | CASSHPGTEQFF | . | TRBV6-2/TRBV6-3 | . | TRBJ2-1
TGTGCCAGCAGCCAAGAGACGCAGGGTAATTCACCCCTCCACTTT | CASSQETQGNSPLHF | . | TRBV3-1/TRBV3-2 | . | TRBJ1-6
TGTGCCAGCAGCCCACACCCCGGGACAGCCGAATATAGCAATCAGCCCCAGCATTTT | CASSPHPGTAEYSNQPQHF | few | TRBV7-8 | TRBD1 | TRBJ1-5
TGCAGCCCTAGTCGCGGGGAAGGTGAGCAGTTCTTC | CSPSRGEGEQFF | . | TRBV29-1 | . | TRBJ2-1
TGTGCCAGCAGCATAAACCAGGGGGCGTCTGGAAACACCATATATTTT | CASSINQGASGNTIYF | . | TRBV7-6 | TRBD1 | TRBJ1-3
TGTGCCAGCAGCCTGGGGGGAGGGAGGACCTACGAGCAGTACTTC | CASSLGGGRTYEQYF | . | TRBV5-6 | TRBD2 | TRBJ2-7
TGTGCCATCAGTGCTACCGGACTTCTAAGGGGCACAGATACGCAGTATTTT | CAISATGLLRGTDTQYF | . | TRBV10-3 | . | TRBJ2-3
TGTGCCAGCAGCTCAAACAATAGGAGAGCATTTAATGAGCAGTTCTTC | CASSSNNRRAFNEQFF | . | TRBV11-2 | . | TRBJ2-1
TGTGCCAGCAGCTTAGTTCTTGGGAATACGCAGTATTTT | CASSLVLGNTQYF | . | TRBV7-9 | . | TRBJ2-3
TGTGCCAGCAGCTTCGGGACTAGCGGGGGAGATACGCAGTATTTT | CASSFGTSGGDTQYF | . | TRBV5-4 | TRBD2 | TRBJ2-3
TGTGCCAGCCGAAGACAGGGGCCCACTGAAGCTTTCTTT | CASRRQGPTEAFF | . | TRBV7-8 | TRBD1 | TRBJ1-1
TGTGCCAGCAGGAGGGGTCCCCAGGTACTTGACACCTTC | CASRRGPQVLDTF | . | TRBV7-7 | . | TRBJ1-2
TGCGCCAGCAGCTTGCTAGGGGATGGTGAATACGAGCAGTACTTC | CASSLLGDGEYEQYF | few | TRBV5-1 | . | TRBJ2-7
TGCAGCGTCCGCCGGGACAGGGGTACCGGGGAGCTGTTTTTT | CSVRRDRGTGELFF | . | TRBV29-1 | TRBD1 | TRBJ2-2
TGTGCCAGCAGTAAAACAGGGGGGATGGGATGGGGCGAGCAGTACTTC | CASSKTGGMGWGEQYF | . | TRBV25-1 | TRBD1 | TRBJ2-7
TGTGCCAGCAGTTACGGTACTAGGCAAGAGACCCAGTACTTC | CASSYGTRQETQYF | . | TRBV6-5 | . | TRBJ2-5
TGTGCCAGCAAATACGGGACTTCGGCGACCTACGAGCAGTACTTC | CASKYGTSATYEQYF | . | TRBV6-5 | . | TRBJ2-7
TGCGCTAGCAGCCAAGAGACAGGGGACTATGGCTACACCTTC | CASSQETGDYGYTF | . | TRBV4-1 | TRBD1 | TRBJ1-2
TGCGCCAGCAGTGACCCTCCGGGAGGGGATTATGGCTACACCTTC | CASSDPPGGDYGYTF | . | TRBV10-2 | . | TRBJ1-2
TGTGCCAGCAGCTTTGAAGGGGTACACAGTCGTGGCTACACCTTC | CASSFEGVHSRGYTF | few | TRBV12-1 | . | TRBJ1-2
TGTGCCAGCAGCGGCGCGGGACAGGGATATTCACCCCTCCACTTT | CASSGAGQGYSPLHF | . | TRBV11-2 | TRBD1 | TRBJ1-6
TGTGCCAGCTCCCCCGGGGGACGAGGCACTGAAGCTTTCTTT | CASSPGGRGTEAFF | . | TRBV5-4 | . | TRBJ1-1
TGTGCCAGCAGCTTAGACGCCAGCTCCTACGAGCAGTACTTC | CASSLDASSYEQYF | . | TRBV7-2 | . | TRBJ2-7
TGTGCCAGCAGACAGACTGGGAGGAGGGAGACCCAGTACTTC | CASRQTGRRETQYF | . | TRBV27 | . | TRBJ2-5
TGCGCCAGCAGCCGATCAGGGGACCCCGGGTGGAATGAGCAGTTCTTC | CASSRSGDPGWNEQFF | . | TRBV5-1 | . | TRBJ2-1
TGTGCCAGCAGCTATAGCAAGGGGCTTATAACCTACAATGAGCAGTTCTTC | CASSYSKGLITYNEQFF | once | TRBV7-8 | . | TRBJ2-1